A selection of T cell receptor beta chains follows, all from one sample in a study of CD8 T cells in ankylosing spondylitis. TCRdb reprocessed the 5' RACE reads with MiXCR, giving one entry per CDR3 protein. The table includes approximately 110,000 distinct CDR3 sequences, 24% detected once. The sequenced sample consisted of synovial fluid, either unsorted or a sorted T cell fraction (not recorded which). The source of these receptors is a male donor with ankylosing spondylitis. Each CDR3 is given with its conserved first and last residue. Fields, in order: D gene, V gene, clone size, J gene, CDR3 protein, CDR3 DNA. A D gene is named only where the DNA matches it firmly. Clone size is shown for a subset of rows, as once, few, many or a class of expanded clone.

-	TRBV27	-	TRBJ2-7	CASSFRGQGGYGGQYF	TGTGCCAGCAGTTTTCGCGGACAGGGAGGGTACGGTGGGCAGTACTTC
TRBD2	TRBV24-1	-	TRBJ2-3	CATSDTRTSGRLNMQYF	TGTGCCACCAGTGACACCCGGACTAGCGGGAGGTTAAATATGCAGTATTTT
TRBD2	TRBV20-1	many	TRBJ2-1	CSAPARLAGAQEQFF	TGCAGTGCCCCGGCCCGACTAGCGGGAGCCCAAGAGCAGTTCTTC
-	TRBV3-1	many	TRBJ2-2	CASSPPSGANTGELFF	TGTGCCAGCAGCCCCCCCTCGGGAGCGAACACCGGGGAGCTGTTTTTT
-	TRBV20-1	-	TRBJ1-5	CSALDSLNQPQHF	TGCAGTGCCCTTGACAGCCTTAATCAGCCCCAGCATTTT
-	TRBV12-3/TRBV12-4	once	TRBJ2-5	CASSSQPGAGETQYF	TGTGCCAGCAGTTCCCAGCCGGGGGCCGGGGAGACCCAGTACTTC
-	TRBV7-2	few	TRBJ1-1	CASAPGIEAFF	TGTGCCAGCGCCCCGGGGATAGAAGCTTTCTTT
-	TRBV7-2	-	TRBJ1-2	CASSLNGDNYGYTF	TGTGCCAGCAGCTTAAACGGAGATAACTATGGCTACACCTTC
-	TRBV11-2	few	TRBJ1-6	CASSLLGQDNSPLHF	TGTGCCAGCAGCTTACTGGGTCAGGATAATTCACCCCTCCACTTT
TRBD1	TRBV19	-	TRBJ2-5	CASRITGQGAWETQYF	TGTGCCAGCAGAATCACCGGACAGGGGGCTTGGGAGACCCAGTACTTC
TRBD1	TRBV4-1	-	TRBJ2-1	CASSHGDRDNNEQFF	TGCGCCAGCAGCCACGGGGACAGGGACAACAATGAGCAGTTCTTC
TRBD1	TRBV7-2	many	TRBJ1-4	CASSLAGQGREKLFF	TGTGCCAGCAGCTTAGCCGGACAGGGGCGCGAAAAACTGTTTTTT
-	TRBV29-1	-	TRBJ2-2	CSVGGRDTGELFF	TGCAGCGTCGGGGGACGGGACACCGGGGAGCTGTTTTTT
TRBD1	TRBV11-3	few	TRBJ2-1	CASSRGQGARSSYNEQFF	TGTGCCAGCAGCAGGGGACAGGGGGCTCGAAGCTCCTACAATGAGCAGTTCTTC
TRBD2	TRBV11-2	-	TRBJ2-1	CASSLPQGLAGVHNEQFF	TGTGCCAGCAGCTTACCACAGGGACTAGCGGGAGTACACAATGAGCAGTTCTTC
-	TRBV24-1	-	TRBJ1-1	CATSDSGQMNTEAFF	TGTGCCACCAGTGATTCCGGGCAGATGAACACTGAAGCTTTCTTT
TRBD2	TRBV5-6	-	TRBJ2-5	CASSFPGRAGETQYF	TGTGCCAGCAGCTTCCCAGGGAGGGCAGGGGAGACCCAGTACTTC
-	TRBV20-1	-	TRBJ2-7	CSARPSGLLYEQYF	TGCAGTGCTAGACCGTCGGGATTGCTCTACGAGCAGTACTTC
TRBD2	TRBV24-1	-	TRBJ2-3	CATSDSSGKDTQYF	TGTGCCACCAGTGACTCTAGCGGGAAAGATACGCAGTATTTT
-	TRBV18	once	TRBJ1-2	CASSPPGGSYGYTF	TGTGCCAGCTCACCACCGGGGGGTAGCTATGGCTACACCTTC
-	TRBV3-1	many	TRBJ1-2	CASSQEALPIHGYTF	TGTGCCAGCAGCCAAGAGGCCCTCCCTATCCATGGCTACACCTTC
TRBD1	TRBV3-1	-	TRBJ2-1	CASSQVGQGTNEQFF	TGTGCCAGCAGCCAAGTCGGACAGGGTACCAATGAGCAGTTCTTC
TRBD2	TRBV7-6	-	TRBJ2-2	CASRVVAGGQSGELFF	TGTGCCAGCCGCGTGGTTGCGGGAGGGCAGAGCGGGGAGCTGTTTTTT
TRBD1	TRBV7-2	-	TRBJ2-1	CASAWDRGLYEQFF	TGTGCCAGCGCATGGGACAGGGGATTGTATGAGCAGTTCTTC
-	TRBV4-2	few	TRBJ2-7	CASSPREGPYEQYF	TGTGCCAGCAGCCCTAGAGAGGGGCCCTACGAGCAGTACTTC
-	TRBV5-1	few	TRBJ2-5	CASSSRTGRKTQYF	TGCGCCAGCAGCTCGAGGACGGGAAGAAAGACCCAGTACTTC
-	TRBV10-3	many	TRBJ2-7	CATGQGATASSGGYEQYF	TGTGCCACTGGACAGGGGGCAACGGCGTCTAGCGGGGGCTACGAGCAGTACTTC
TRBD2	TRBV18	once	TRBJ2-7	CASSPGLASYEQYF	TGTGCCAGCTCACCGGGACTAGCGAGCTACGAGCAGTACTTC